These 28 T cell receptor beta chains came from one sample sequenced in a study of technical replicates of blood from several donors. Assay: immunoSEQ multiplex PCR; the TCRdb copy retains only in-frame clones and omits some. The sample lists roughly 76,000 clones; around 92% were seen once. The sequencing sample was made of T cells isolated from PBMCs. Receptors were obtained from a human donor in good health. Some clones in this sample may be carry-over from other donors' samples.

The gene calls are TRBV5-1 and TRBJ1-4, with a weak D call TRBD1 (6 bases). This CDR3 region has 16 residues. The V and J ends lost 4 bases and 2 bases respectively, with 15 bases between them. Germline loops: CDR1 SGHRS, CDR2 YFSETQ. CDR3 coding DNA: TGCGCCAGCAGCCCTCAGGGGATGGGCACTAATGAAAAACTGTTTTTT. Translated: CASSPQGMGTNEKLFF.

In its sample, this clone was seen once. Here the CDR3 DNA reads TGTGCCAGCAGCGTAGGTACGGGGGGCTTACAGGAGACCCAGTACTTC. Its translation is CASSVGTGGLQETQYF. The V and J genes are TRBV9 and TRBJ2-5, with D possibly being TRBD2 (7 bases). From germline, CDR1 is SGDLS and CDR2 YYNGEE. Trimming removed 0 bases from V and 5 bases from J, with 17 bases in between. The CDR3 consists of 16 residues.

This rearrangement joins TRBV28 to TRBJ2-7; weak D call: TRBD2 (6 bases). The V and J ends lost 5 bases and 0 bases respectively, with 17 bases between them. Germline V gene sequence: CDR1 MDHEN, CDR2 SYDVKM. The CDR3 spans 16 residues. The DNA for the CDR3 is TGTGCCAGCAGTCTCTCAGCCGGGAGCCCCTCCTACGAGCAGTACTTC. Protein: CASSLSAGSPSYEQYF.

The CDR3 DNA reads TGTGCCAGCAGTCGGACCGGGGGGCTAAGCACAGATACGCAGTATTTT. Residues: CASSRTGGLSTDTQYF. This chain joins TRBV28 and TRBJ2-3, with D possibly matching TRBD2 (7 bases). The V gene's germline CDR1 is MDHEN and CDR2 SYDVKM. V shed 5 bases and J shed 0 bases, with 15 bases lying between them. This CDR3 has 16 residues. Using reference TRBV28 and TRBJ2-3 for the parts outside the CDR3, the full variable domain is DVKVTQSSRYLVKRTGEKVFLECVQDMDHENMFWYRQDPGLGLRLIYFSYDVKMKEKGDIPEGYSVSREKKERFSLILESASTNQTSMYLCASSRTGGLSTDTQYFGPGTRLTVL.

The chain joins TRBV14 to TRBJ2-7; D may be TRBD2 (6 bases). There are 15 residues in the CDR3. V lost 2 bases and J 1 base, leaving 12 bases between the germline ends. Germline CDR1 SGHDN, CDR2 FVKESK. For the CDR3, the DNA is TGTGCCAGCAGCCAATTCGGGACTCCTTCCTACGAGCAGTACTTC. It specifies CASSQFGTPSYEQYF. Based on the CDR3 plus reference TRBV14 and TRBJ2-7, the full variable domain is EAGVTQFPSHSVIEKGQTVTLRCDPISGHDNLYWYRRVMGKEIKFLLHFVKESKQDESGMPNNRFLAERTGGTYSTLKVQPAELEDSGVYFCASSQFGTPSYEQYFGPGTRLTVT.

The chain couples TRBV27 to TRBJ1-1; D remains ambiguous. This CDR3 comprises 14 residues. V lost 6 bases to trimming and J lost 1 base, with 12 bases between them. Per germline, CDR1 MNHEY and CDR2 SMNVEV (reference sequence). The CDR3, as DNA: TGTGCCAGCAGCCCCTCGGGGTCGAACACTGAAGCTTTCTTT. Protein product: CASSPSGSNTEAFF.

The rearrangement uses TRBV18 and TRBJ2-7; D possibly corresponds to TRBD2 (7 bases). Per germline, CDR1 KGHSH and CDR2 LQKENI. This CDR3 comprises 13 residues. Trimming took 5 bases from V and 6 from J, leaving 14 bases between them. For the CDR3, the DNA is TGTGCCAGCTCATCGGGGGGCAGGTTCGAGCAGTACTTC. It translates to CASSSGGRFEQYF. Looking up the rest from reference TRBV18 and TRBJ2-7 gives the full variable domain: NAGVMQNPRHLVRRRGQEARLRCSPMKGHSHVYWYRQLPEEGLKFMVYLQKENIIDESGMPKERFSAEFPKEGPSILRIQQVVRGDSAAYFCASSSGGRFEQYFGPGTRLTVT.

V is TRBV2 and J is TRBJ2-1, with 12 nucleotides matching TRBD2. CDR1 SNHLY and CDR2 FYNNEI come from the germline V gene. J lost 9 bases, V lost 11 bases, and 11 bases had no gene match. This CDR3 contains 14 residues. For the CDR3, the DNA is TGTGCCCAGACTAGCGGGAGCAATTACGGTGAGCAGTTCTTC. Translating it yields CAQTSGSNYGEQFF.

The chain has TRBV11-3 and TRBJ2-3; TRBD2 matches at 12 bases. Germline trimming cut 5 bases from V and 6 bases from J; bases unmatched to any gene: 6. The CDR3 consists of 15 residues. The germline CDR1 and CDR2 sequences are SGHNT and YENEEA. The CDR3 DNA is TGTGCCAGCAGCGCCCGACTAGCGGGAGTGGATACGCAGTATTTT. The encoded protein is CASSARLAGVDTQYF.

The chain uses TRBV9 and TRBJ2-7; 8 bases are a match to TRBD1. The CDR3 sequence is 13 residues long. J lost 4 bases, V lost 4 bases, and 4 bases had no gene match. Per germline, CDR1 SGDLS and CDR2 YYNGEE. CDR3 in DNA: TGTGCCAGCAGCCCACGGACAGGGTACGAGCAGTACTTC. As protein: CASSPRTGYEQYF.

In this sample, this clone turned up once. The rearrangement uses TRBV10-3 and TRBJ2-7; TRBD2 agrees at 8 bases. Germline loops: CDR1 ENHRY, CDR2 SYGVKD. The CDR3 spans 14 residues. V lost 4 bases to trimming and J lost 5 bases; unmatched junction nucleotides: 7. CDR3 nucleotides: TGTGCCATCAGTGGGGCCGGGAGGGGGGACGAGCAGTACTTC. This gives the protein CAISGAGRGDEQYF.

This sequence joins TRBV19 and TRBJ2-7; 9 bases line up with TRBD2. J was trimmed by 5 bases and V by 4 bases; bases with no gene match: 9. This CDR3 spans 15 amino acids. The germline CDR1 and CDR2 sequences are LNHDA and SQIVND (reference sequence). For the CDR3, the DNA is TGTGCCAGTAGTACCACTAGCGGGTCTAGGGACGAGCAGTACTTC. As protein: CASSTTSGSRDEQYF.

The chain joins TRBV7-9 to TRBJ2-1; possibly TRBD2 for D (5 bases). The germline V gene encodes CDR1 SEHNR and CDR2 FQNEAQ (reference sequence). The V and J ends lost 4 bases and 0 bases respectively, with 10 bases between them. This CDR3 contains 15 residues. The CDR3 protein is CASSWTLLSYNEQFF. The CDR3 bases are TGTGCCAGCAGCTGGACTCTTCTCTCCTACAATGAGCAGTTCTTC.

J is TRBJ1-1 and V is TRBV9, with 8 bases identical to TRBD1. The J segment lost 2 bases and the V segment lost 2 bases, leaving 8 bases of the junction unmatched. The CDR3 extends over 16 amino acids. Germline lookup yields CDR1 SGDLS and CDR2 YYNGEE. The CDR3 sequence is CASSVGQGPFNTEAFF. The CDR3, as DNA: TGTGCCAGCAGCGTCGGACAGGGACCTTTTAACACTGAAGCTTTCTTT.

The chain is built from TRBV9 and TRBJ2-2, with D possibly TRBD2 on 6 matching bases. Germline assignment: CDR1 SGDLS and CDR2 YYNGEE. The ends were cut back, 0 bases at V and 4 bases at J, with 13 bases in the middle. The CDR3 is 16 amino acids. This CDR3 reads CASSVAGGALTGELFF. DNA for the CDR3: TGTGCCAGCAGCGTAGCTGGCGGGGCCCTCACCGGGGAGCTGTTTTTT.

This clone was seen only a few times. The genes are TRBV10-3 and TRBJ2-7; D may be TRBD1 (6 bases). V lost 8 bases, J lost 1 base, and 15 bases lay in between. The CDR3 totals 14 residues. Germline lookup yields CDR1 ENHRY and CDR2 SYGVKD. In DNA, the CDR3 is TGTGCCATCCTTCCCCCGGGACAATCCTACGAGCAGTACTTC. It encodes CAILPPGQSYEQYF.

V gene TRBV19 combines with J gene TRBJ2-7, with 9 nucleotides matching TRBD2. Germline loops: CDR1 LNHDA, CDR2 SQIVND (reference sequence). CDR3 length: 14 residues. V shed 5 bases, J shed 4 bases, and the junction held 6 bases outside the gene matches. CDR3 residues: CASSLGLAAYEQYF. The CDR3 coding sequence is TGTGCCAGTAGTTTGGGACTAGCAGCATACGAGCAGTACTTC.

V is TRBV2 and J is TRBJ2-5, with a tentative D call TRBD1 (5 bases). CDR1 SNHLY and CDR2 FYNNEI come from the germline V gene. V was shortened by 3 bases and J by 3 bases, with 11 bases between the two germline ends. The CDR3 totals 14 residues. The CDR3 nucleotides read TGTGCCAGCAGTGATTGGGGCAGGGAAGAGACCCAGTACTTC. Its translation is CASSDWGREETQYF.

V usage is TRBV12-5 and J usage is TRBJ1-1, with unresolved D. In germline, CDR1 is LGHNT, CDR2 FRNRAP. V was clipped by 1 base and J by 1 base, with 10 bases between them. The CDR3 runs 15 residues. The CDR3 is CASGLAPNRNTEAFF. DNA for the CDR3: TGTGCTAGTGGTTTGGCCCCTAATAGGAACACTGAAGCTTTCTTT.

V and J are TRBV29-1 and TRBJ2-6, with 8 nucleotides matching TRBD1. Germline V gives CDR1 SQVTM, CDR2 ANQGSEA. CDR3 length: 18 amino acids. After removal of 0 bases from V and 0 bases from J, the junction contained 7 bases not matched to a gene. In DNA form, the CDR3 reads TGCAGCGTTGAAGACGATCGGACAGGGAACTCTGGGGCCAACGTCCTGACTTTC. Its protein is CSVEDDRTGNSGANVLTF.

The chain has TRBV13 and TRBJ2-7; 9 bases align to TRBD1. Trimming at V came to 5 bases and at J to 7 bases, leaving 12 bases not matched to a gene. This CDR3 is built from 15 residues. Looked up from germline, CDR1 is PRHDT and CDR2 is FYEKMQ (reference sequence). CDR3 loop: CASSRFGTGLKEQYF. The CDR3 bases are TGTGCCAGCAGCCGATTCGGGACAGGGCTTAAAGAGCAGTACTTC.

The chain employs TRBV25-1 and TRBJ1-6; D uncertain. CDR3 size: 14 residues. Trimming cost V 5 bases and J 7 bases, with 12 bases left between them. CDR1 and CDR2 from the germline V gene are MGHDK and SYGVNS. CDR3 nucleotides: TGTGCCAGCAGTACAAGTGATTGGAATTCACCCCTCCACTTT. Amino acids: CASSTSDWNSPLHF.

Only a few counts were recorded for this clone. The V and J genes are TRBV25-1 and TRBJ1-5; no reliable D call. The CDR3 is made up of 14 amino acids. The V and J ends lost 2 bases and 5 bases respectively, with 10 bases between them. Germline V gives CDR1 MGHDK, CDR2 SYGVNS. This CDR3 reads CASSEGSYYQPQHF. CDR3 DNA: TGTGCCAGCAGTGAAGGTAGTTACTATCAGCCCCAGCATTTT.

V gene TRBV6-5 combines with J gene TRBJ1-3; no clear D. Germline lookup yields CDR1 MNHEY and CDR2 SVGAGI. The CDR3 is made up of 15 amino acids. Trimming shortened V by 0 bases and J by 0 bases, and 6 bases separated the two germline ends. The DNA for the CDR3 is TGTGCCAGCAGTTACTCGCAGTACTCTGGAAACACCATATATTTT. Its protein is CASSYSQYSGNTIYF.

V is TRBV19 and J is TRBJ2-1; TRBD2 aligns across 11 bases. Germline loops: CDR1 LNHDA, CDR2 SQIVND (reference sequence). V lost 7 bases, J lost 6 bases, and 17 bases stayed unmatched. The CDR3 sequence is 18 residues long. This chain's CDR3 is CASTPGRLAGQSLNEQFF. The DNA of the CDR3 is TGTGCCAGTACCCCCGGCCGACTAGCGGGACAGAGCCTCAATGAGCAGTTCTTC.

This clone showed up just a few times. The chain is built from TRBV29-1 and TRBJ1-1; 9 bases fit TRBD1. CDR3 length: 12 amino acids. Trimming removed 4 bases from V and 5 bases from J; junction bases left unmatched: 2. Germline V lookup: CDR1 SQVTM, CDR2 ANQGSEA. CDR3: CSVGTGETEAFF. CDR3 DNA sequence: TGCAGCGTTGGGACAGGGGAAACTGAAGCTTTCTTT.

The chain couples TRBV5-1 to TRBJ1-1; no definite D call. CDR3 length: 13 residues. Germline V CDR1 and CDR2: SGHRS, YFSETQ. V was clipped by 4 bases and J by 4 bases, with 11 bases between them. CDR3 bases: TGCGCCAGCAGCCCTGTGGGGAGCACTGAAGCTTTCTTT. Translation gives CASSPVGSTEAFF. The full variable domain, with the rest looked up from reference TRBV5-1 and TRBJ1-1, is KAGVTQTPRYLIKTRGQQVTLSCSPISGHRSVSWYQQTPGQGLQFLFEYFSETQRNKGNFPGRFSGRQFSNSRSEMNVSTLELGDSALYLCASSPVGSTEAFFGQGTRLTVV.

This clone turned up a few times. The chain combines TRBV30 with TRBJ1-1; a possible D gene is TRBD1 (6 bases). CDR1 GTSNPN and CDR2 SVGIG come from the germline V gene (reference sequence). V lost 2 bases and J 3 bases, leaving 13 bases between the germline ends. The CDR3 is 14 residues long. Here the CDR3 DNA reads TGTGCCTGGAGTACAGGGCTTGATGACACTGAAGCTTTCTTT. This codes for CAWSTGLDDTEAFF.